The 26 T cell receptor beta chains given below trace back to one sample, sequenced in a study of cytomegalovirus exposure and HLA in healthy donors. With 60 Vbeta and 13 Jbeta primers, the PCR was carried out. Sequencing was performed with immunoSEQ multiplex PCR; in TCRdb, only in-frame clones are kept and a portion is missing. This sample has approximately 150,000 clones, with 60% to 80% found just once. Material: PBMCs. These receptors all come from a woman in her fifties or sixties in good health and CMV-seropositive.

The chain employs TRBV7-6 and TRBJ1-1; no clear D gene. In germline, CDR1 is SGHVS, CDR2 FNYEAQ. CDR3 length equals 14 residues. V was clipped by 2 bases and J by 1 base, with 8 bases between them. The CDR3 DNA is TGTGCCAGCAGCTTATTGACGGGGAACACTGAAGCTTTCTTT. It is translated as CASSLLTGNTEAFF.

This rearrangement joins TRBV5-5 to TRBJ2-7; possibly TRBD1 for D (5 bases). This CDR3 is built from 15 residues. Germline V gene sequence: CDR1 SGHKS, CDR2 YYEKEE (reference sequence). Trimming left V 4 bases short and J 4 bases short, with 18 bases between. The CDR3 DNA reads as TGTGCCAGCAGCCCTCCTAGAACAGGACCATACGAGCAGTACTTC. Encoded protein: CASSPPRTGPYEQYF.

This clone was observed a single time. The sample contains more than one DNA sequence encoding this CDR3. The chain joins TRBV2 to TRBJ2-3, with D maybe TRBD2 (5 bases). Per the germline V gene, CDR1 is SNHLY and CDR2 is FYNNEI. The V gene lost 5 bases and the J gene lost 0 bases, with 12 bases spanning the gap. The CDR3 is 15 amino acids. Here the CDR3 reads CASSKTGYSTDTQYF. CDR3 nucleotide sequence: TGTGCCAGCAGTAAGACGGGGTACAGCACAGATACGCAGTATTTT.

This chain links TRBV10-3 with TRBJ2-7; 9 positions match TRBD1. The V segment lost 10 bases and the J segment 0 bases; nucleotides outside the gene matches: 10. The CDR3 loop spans 15 amino acids. Germline lookup yields CDR1 ENHRY and CDR2 SYGVKD. The CDR3 bases are TGTGCCACTGACCCAGGGACAGGGAGCTCCTACGAGCAGTACTTC. Translated: CATDPGTGSSYEQYF.

This chain connects TRBV18 to TRBJ2-7; weak D call: TRBD2 (6 bases). This CDR3 comprises 15 residues. V gave up 3 bases and J gave up 9 bases, with 21 bases separating them. Germline V gene data show CDR1 as KGHSH and CDR2 as LQKENI. This CDR3 reads CASSPYPGGETGQYF. In DNA form, the CDR3 reads TGTGCCAGCTCACCTTATCCCGGGGGAGAGACGGGGCAGTACTTC.

V gene TRBV2 combines with J gene TRBJ2-5, with TRBD2 identical over 10 bases. The CDR3 is 16 residues long. Per germline, CDR1 SNHLY and CDR2 FYNNEI. V lost 4 bases to trimming and J lost 1 base; unmatched junction nucleotides: 6. The CDR3 region is CASSGPGLALQETQYF. The CDR3 DNA is TGTGCCAGCAGTGGGCCGGGACTAGCGCTCCAAGAGACCCAGTACTTC.

The genes are TRBV9 and TRBJ1-6; 9 bases fit TRBD1. V was pared by 0 bases and J by 3 bases, with 7 bases of the junction left unmatched. This CDR3 has 18 amino acids. Germline CDR1 and CDR2: SGDLS and YYNGEE. The CDR3 nucleotides read TGTGCCAGCAGCGTAGGCCCCGCGGACAGGGGCTATAATTCACCCCTCCACTTT. This codes for CASSVGPADRGYNSPLHF.

The sample holds a few counts of this clone. V usage is TRBV10-3 and J usage is TRBJ2-3; TRBD2 matches 7 bases. The V segment lost 10 bases and the J segment 6 bases; nucleotides outside the gene matches: 7. The germline V gene encodes CDR1 ENHRY and CDR2 SYGVKD. The CDR3 has 12 residues. For the CDR3, the DNA is TGTGCCACCACGGGGGGAGGGGATACGCAGTATTTT. Protein: CATTGGGDTQYF.

The chain links TRBV5-5 to TRBJ2-1, with 8 positions matching TRBD1. J gave up 3 bases and V 0 bases, and 5 bases lay outside the gene matches. The germline V gene has CDR1 SGHKS and CDR2 YYEKEE (reference sequence). CDR3 size: 16 residues. This CDR3 reads CASSLEGTGGYNEQFF. The CDR3 nucleotides read TGTGCCAGCAGCTTGGAAGGTACAGGGGGCTACAATGAGCAGTTCTTC.

A remark on this clone: A read error is possible here, since a much larger clone lies one base away. The chain has TRBV29-1 and TRBJ1-5; D might be TRBD1 (5 bases). The CDR3 is 13 amino acids. Germline V gene sequence: CDR1 SQVTM, CDR2 ANQGSEA. The DNA of the CDR3 is TGCAGCGTTGGGGGCTTTGGGGATCAGCCCCGGCATTTT. Its protein is CSVGGFGDQPRHF.

V gene TRBV4-2 combines with J gene TRBJ2-3, with D possibly being TRBD1 (5 bases). Trimming removed 0 bases from V and 7 bases from J, with 20 bases in between. The CDR3 sequence is 17 residues long. Germline values: CDR1 LGHNA, CDR2 YNFKEQ. In DNA form, the CDR3 reads TGTGCCAGCAGCCAAGATAGAAACAGGCCCACGAGAAATACGCAGTATTTT. It is translated as CASSQDRNRPTRNTQYF.

The gene calls are TRBV4-1 and TRBJ2-7, with TRBD1 identical over 7 bases. CDR1 and CDR2 (germline): MGHRA, YSYEKL. V gave up 5 bases and J gave up 2 bases; unmatched junction bases: 6. The CDR3 has 14 amino acids. CDR3 region: CASSLRQGAYEQYF. The CDR3 DNA reads as TGCGCCAGCAGCTTACGCCAGGGGGCCTACGAGCAGTACTTC.

This clone was observed a handful of times. This sequence joins TRBV27 and TRBJ2-1; D remains ambiguous. Trimming took off 3 bases at V and 9 bases at J, with 9 bases between the two ends. CDR1 is MNHEY, CDR2 SMNVEV, per germline (reference sequence). The CDR3 length is 12 residues. CDR3 DNA sequence: TGTGCCAGCAGTTTCCTTCTCGGTGAGCAGTTCTTC. Translated: CASSFLLGEQFF.

J is TRBJ1-3 and V is TRBV5-1; 9 positions agree with TRBD1. Germline loops: CDR1 SGHRS, CDR2 YFSETQ. This CDR3 is built from 15 residues. After removal of 3 bases from V and 4 bases from J, the junction contained 5 bases not matched to a gene. CDR3 in amino acids: CASSSGTGSGNTIYF. In DNA, the CDR3 is TGCGCCAGCAGCTCCGGGACAGGGTCAGGAAACACCATATATTTT.

The CDR3: CASNSGSGVYNEQFF. Here the CDR3 DNA reads TGTGCCAGCAACTCCGGATCGGGTGTCTACAATGAGCAGTTCTTC. The chain links TRBV2 to TRBJ2-1; D call uncertain. The germline V gene encodes CDR1 SNHLY and CDR2 FYNNEI. Trimming removed 7 bases from V and 3 bases from J, with 16 bases in between. This CDR3 has 15 residues.

The V gene is TRBV5-6, the J gene TRBJ1-1; 11 bases match TRBD1. This CDR3 spans 14 amino acids. Germline V gene data show CDR1 as SGHDT and CDR2 as YYEEEE. The trim removed 4 bases at V and 4 bases at J, leaving 3 bases unmatched. The CDR3 spells CASSPGTGGTEAFF. In DNA, the CDR3 is TGTGCCAGCAGCCCCGGGACAGGGGGCACTGAAGCTTTCTTT. Complete variable domain (other parts from reference TRBV5-6 and TRBJ1-1): DAGVTQSPTHLIKTRGQQVTLRCSPKSGHDTVSWYQQALGQGPQFIFQYYEEEERQRGNFPDRFSGHQFPNYSSELNVNALLLGDSALYLCASSPGTGGTEAFFGQGTRLTVV.

The chain recombines TRBV7-9 with TRBJ2-3, with 11 bases identical to TRBD2. In germline, CDR1 is SEHNR, CDR2 FQNEAQ (reference sequence). There are 14 residues in the CDR3. V trimming: 3 bases; J trimming: 6 bases; junction bases outside the gene matches: 2. Here the CDR3 DNA reads TGTGCCAGCAGCTTTAGCGGGGGGGCGGATACGCAGTATTTT. This gives the protein CASSFSGGADTQYF.

A single count supports this clone. The chain is built from TRBV6-1 and TRBJ2-3, with TRBD2 as a possible D gene (6 bases). Germline V gene lookup returns CDR1 MNHNS and CDR2 SASEGT. The V gene lost 3 bases and the J gene lost 4 bases, with 14 bases spanning the gap. CDR3 size: 15 residues. This chain's CDR3 is CASSEAGRRADTQYF. The CDR3 DNA sequence: TGTGCCAGCAGTGAGGCAGGGAGGCGGGCAGATACGCAGTATTTT.

This clone came up a few times. The chain links TRBV19 to TRBJ2-6; TRBD1 agrees at 9 bases. CDR3 length: 17 residues. V shed 1 base, J shed 4 bases, and the junction held 5 bases outside the gene matches. Germline V gene data show CDR1 as LNHDA and CDR2 as SQIVND (reference sequence). The CDR3 is CASSIGDRVTGANVLTF. CDR3 coding DNA: TGTGCCAGTAGTATAGGGGACAGGGTCACCGGGGCCAACGTCCTGACTTTC.

J is TRBJ2-2 and V is TRBV19; the match to TRBD2 covers 7 bases. Germline values: CDR1 LNHDA, CDR2 SQIVND (reference sequence). This CDR3 has 12 residues. V lost 9 bases, J lost 7 bases, and 5 bases stayed unmatched. The CDR3 DNA reads TGTGCCAGCGGAAGGGAGGGCGGGGAGCTGTTTTTT. Translating gives CASGREGGELFF.

This clone has just one count. CDR3 sequence reads: CASSQDRGGSFNEQYF. The DNA for the CDR3 is TGCGCCAGCAGCCAAGATCGGGGGGGGTCCTTCAACGAGCAGTACTTC. The chain carries TRBV4-1 and TRBJ2-7, with 8 nucleotides matching TRBD2. CDR3 length: 16 amino acids. After removal of 0 bases from V and 5 bases from J, the junction contained 9 bases not matched to a gene. Germline lookup yields CDR1 MGHRA and CDR2 YSYEKL.

The rearrangement uses TRBV5-8 and TRBJ2-2; 9 nucleotides agree with TRBD1. The V and J ends lost 3 bases and 3 bases, in that order; junction bases with no gene match: 6. The CDR3 covers 16 residues. Germline V lookup: CDR1 SGHTS, CDR2 YDEGEE. CDR3 DNA: TGTGCCAGCAGCTCAGGACAGGGGACTGACACCGGGGAGCTGTTTTTT. Encoded protein: CASSSGQGTDTGELFF.

The V call is TRBV15, the J call TRBJ2-3, with TRBD1 matching over 11 bases. Germline V gene data show CDR1 as LNHNV and CDR2 as YYDKDF (reference sequence). The CDR3 sequence is 18 residues long. V lost 2 bases to trimming and J lost 1 base; unmatched junction nucleotides: 8. This chain's CDR3 is CATSRTRDRGLGTDTQYF. The CDR3 nucleotides read TGTGCCACCAGCAGAACACGGGACAGGGGGTTGGGCACAGATACGCAGTATTTT.

V gene TRBV5-1 combines with J gene TRBJ2-7; 12 positions agree with TRBD1. Germline CDR1 is SGHRS and CDR2 is YFSETQ. This CDR3 spans 17 amino acids. After removal of 0 bases from V and 3 bases from J, the junction contained 7 bases not matched to a gene. The CDR3 bases are TGCGCCAGCAGCTTGGGGGACAGGGGGCGATATTTCTACGAGCAGTACTTC. Protein sequence: CASSLGDRGRYFYEQYF.

This clone was seen a handful of times. V and J are TRBV15 and TRBJ1-5, with D tentatively TRBD1 (5 bases). This CDR3 has 17 residues. V was pared by 0 bases and J by 0 bases, with 12 bases between. Germline V CDR1 and CDR2: LNHNV, YYDKDF (reference sequence). CDR3 sequence: CATSRDPTGISNQPQHF. CDR3 DNA sequence: TGTGCCACCAGCAGAGATCCAACAGGCATTAGCAATCAGCCCCAGCATTTT.

The rearrangement joins TRBV19 to TRBJ1-1; possibly TRBD1 for D (6 bases). V was shortened by 11 bases and J by 3 bases, with 13 bases between the two germline ends. Per germline, CDR1 LNHDA and CDR2 SQIVND (reference sequence). The CDR3 is 12 residues long. The CDR3 sequence is CAVQGSYTEAFF. The CDR3 DNA sequence: TGTGCCGTCCAGGGGAGTTACACTGAAGCTTTCTTT. Together with reference TRBV19 and TRBJ1-1, the CDR3 gives the full variable domain: DGGITQSPKYLFRKEGQNVTLSCEQNLNHDAMYWYRQDPGQGLRLIYYSQIVNDFQKGDIAEGYSVSREKKESFPLTVTSAQKNPTAFYLCAVQGSYTEAFFGQGTRLTVV.